Below are 22 T cell receptor beta chains sequenced from a single sample in a study of CD8+CD57+ T cells in acquired aplastic anemia. CDR3 and TCR beta VDJ profiling relied on genomic DNA as the template. TCRdb re-called the reads through MiXCR, storing one row per CDR3 protein. The table lists under 200,000 distinct CDR3 sequences, just under 65% of them singletons. Sequencing used sorted CD4+, CD8+, or CD8+CD57+ T cells (not recorded which) from PBMCs. Every receptor here comes from a human donor in good health.

The rearrangement uses TRBV20-1 and TRBJ1-3; D perhaps matches TRBD1 (5 bases). The length of the CDR3 is 13 residues. Germline loops: CDR1 DFQATT, CDR2 SNEGSKA (reference sequence). V dropped 1 base and J dropped 8 bases, with 12 bases sitting between them. CDR3 sequence (DNA): TGCAGTGCTAGAGGGGCAGGGAAAGACACCATATATTTT. Protein product: CSARGAGKDTIYF.

V usage is TRBV19 and J usage is TRBJ2-1; TRBD1 matches at 8 bases. This CDR3 has 15 residues. J was trimmed by 3 bases and V by 7 bases; bases with no gene match: 8. Germline V gives CDR1 LNHDA, CDR2 SQIVND (reference sequence). The CDR3 spells CASTLTGEGYNEQFF. DNA of the CDR3: TGTGCCAGTACCTTGACAGGGGAAGGCTACAATGAGCAGTTCTTC.

Comment on this clonotype: This may be a read error, as it is one base from a much larger clone. This chain links TRBV20-1 with TRBJ2-1; no definite D call. This CDR3 has 11 residues. Germline lookup yields CDR1 DFQATT and CDR2 SNEGSKA (reference sequence). CDR3 residues: CSAGSYNEQSF. DNA for the CDR3: TGCAGTGCGGGCTCCTACAATGAGCAGTCCTTC.

The rearrangement joins TRBV20-1 to TRBJ2-7, with TRBD1 matching over 9 bases. Germline loops: CDR1 DFQATT, CDR2 SNEGSKA (reference sequence). CDR3 length: 15 amino acids. J was trimmed by 6 bases and V by 1 base; bases with no gene match: 10. The CDR3 sequence is CSARGTGTGPSEQYF. The CDR3 coding sequence is TGCAGTGCTAGAGGCACCGGGACAGGGCCCTCCGAGCAGTACTTC.

J is TRBJ2-2 and V is TRBV6-5; D is perhaps TRBD1 or TRBD2 (5 bases each). This CDR3 is built from 18 residues. Looked up from germline, CDR1 is MNHEY and CDR2 is SVGAGI. V dropped 6 bases and J dropped 4 bases, with 24 bases sitting between them. The CDR3, as DNA: TGTGCCAGCAGCCGCACCACCAGCAGGGACCCGAGCACCGGGGAGCTGTTTTTT. Amino acids: CASSRTTSRDPSTGELFF.

The rearrangement joins TRBV7-9 to TRBJ2-1; 12 bases map to TRBD2. V shed 5 bases, J shed 6 bases, and the junction held 8 bases outside the gene matches. Germline-derived CDR1 and CDR2 are SEHNR and FQNEAQ (reference sequence). This CDR3 region has 16 residues. The CDR3 reads CASSPSTSGRSNEQFF. The CDR3 DNA is TGTGCCAGCAGCCCCTCAACTAGCGGGAGGTCCAATGAGCAGTTCTTC.

This sequence joins TRBV20-1 and TRBJ1-1, with D hard to call. The length of the CDR3 is 11 residues. CDR1 is DFQATT, CDR2 SNEGSKA, per germline (reference sequence). The germline V and J ends were trimmed by 3 bases and 8 bases, with 10 bases remaining between them. The CDR3 DNA reads as TGCAGTGCTAGTCGGGGTGCCGAAGCTTTCTTT. Protein product: CSASRGAEAFF.

This clonotype was recorded many times. The chain carries TRBV10-2 and TRBJ2-2; no clear D. The CDR3 extends over 13 amino acids. Germline values: CDR1 WSHSY, CDR2 SAAADI. Trimming cost V 10 bases and J 5 bases, with 14 bases left between them. The CDR3 nucleotides read TGCGCCACCATAGTCCTGGGGACCGGGGAGCTGTTTTTT. Protein: CATIVLGTGELFF.

V and J are TRBV29-1 and TRBJ1-2, with 9 bases that match TRBD1. This CDR3 has 12 residues. Germline CDR1 and CDR2: SQVTM and ANQGSEA. With 4 bases clipped from V and 3 bases from J, the junction kept 0 bases outside the gene matches. CDR3 coding DNA: TGCAGCGTTGGGACAGGGGACTATGGCTACACCTTC. Its translation is CSVGTGDYGYTF.

The rearrangement uses TRBV10-3 and TRBJ2-7; D remains unclear. Trimming took 2 bases from V and 3 from J, leaving 2 bases between them. This CDR3 region has 11 residues. CDR1 and CDR2 from the germline V gene are ENHRY and SYGVKD. The CDR3 DNA follows: TGTGCCATCAGTGAGAACTACGAGCAGTACTTC. Amino acid sequence: CAISENYEQYF.

This clonotype appeared a few times. This chain links TRBV5-1 with TRBJ1-2; weak D call: TRBD1 (6 bases). The CDR3 extends over 15 amino acids. In germline, CDR1 is SGHRS, CDR2 YFSETQ. V was shortened by 2 bases and J by 4 bases, with 15 bases between the two germline ends. The CDR3 bases are TGCGCCAGCAGCTTCGCTACAGGGTCCGGCTATGGCTACACCTTC. Encoded protein: CASSFATGSGYGYTF.

Comment on this clonotype: At one boundary the junction diverges from the germline segment, which might be a read error. CDR3 sequence reads: CASSLQRYNEQFF. The CDR3, as DNA: TGTGCTAGCAGCTTACAAAGATACAATGAGCAGTTCTTC. V gene TRBV7-3 combines with J gene TRBJ2-1; D is unresolved. The CDR3 is 13 amino acids. Germline V gene lookup returns CDR1 SGHTA and CDR2 FQGTGA.

The sample holds many counts of this clonotype. V gene TRBV24-1 combines with J gene TRBJ2-2; no definite D call. CDR3 length: 15 amino acids. CDR1 and CDR2 (germline): KGHDR, SFDVKD. V was shortened by 5 bases and J by 2 bases, with 11 bases between the two germline ends. CDR3 nucleotides: TGTGCCACCAGTGTGGGAACAGAAAACACCGGGGAGCTGTTTTTT. Translating gives CATSVGTENTGELFF.

This clonotype has at least ten counts. V and J are TRBV20-1 and TRBJ2-1; D perhaps matches TRBD2 (6 bases). Germline V gene sequence: CDR1 DFQATT, CDR2 SNEGSKA (reference sequence). Trimming took 0 bases from V and 4 from J, leaving 16 bases between them. The length of the CDR3 is 16 residues. CDR3 protein: CSARDKFSGAYNEQFF. In nucleotides, the CDR3 is TGCAGTGCTAGAGATAAGTTTAGCGGAGCTTACAATGAGCAGTTCTTC.

The rearrangement uses TRBV11-2 and TRBJ2-5; 16 nucleotides align to TRBD2. The length of the CDR3 is 15 residues. Germline CDR1 and CDR2: SGHAT and FQNNGV. The V segment lost 5 bases and the J segment 5 bases; nucleotides outside the gene matches: 2. This CDR3 reads CASSLGLAGGETQYF. For the CDR3, the DNA is TGTGCCAGCAGCCTGGGACTAGCGGGGGGGGAGACCCAGTACTTC. Looking up the rest from reference TRBV11-2 and TRBJ2-5 gives the full variable domain: EAGVAQSPRYKIIEKRQSVAFWCNPISGHATLYWYQQILGQGPKLLIQFQNNGVVDDSQLPKDRFSAERLKGVDSTLKIQPAKLEDSAVYLCASSLGLAGGETQYFGPGTRLLVL.

Only one count was recorded for this clonotype. The V call is TRBV7-9, the J call TRBJ2-7, with 12 bases lining up with TRBD1. Germline values: CDR1 SEHNR, CDR2 FQNEAQ (reference sequence). This CDR3 is 13 amino acids long. The V segment lost 8 bases and the J segment 4 bases; nucleotides outside the gene matches: 3. CDR3 DNA: TGTGCCAGCCTGGGACAGGGGGCTTACGAGCAGTACTTC. Translation: CASLGQGAYEQYF. Drawing the rest from reference TRBV7-9 and TRBJ2-7, the complete variable domain is DTGVSQNPRHKITKRGQNVTFRCDPISEHNRLYWYRQTLGQGPEFLTYFQNEAQLEKSRLLSDRFSAERPKGSFSTLEIQRTEQGDSAMYLCASLGQGAYEQYFGPGTRLTVT.

V usage is TRBV7-2 and J usage is TRBJ2-3, with no clear D. The germline CDR1 and CDR2 sequences are SGHTA and FQGNSA. The CDR3 extends over 13 amino acids. Deletions cut 1 base from V and 9 bases from J, with 11 bases between. The CDR3 region has the DNA TGTGCCAGCAGCTTAGTGATTACTGGGACGCAGTATTTT. Residues: CASSLVITGTQYF. Looking up the rest from reference TRBV7-2 and TRBJ2-3 gives the full variable domain: GAGVSQSPSNKVTEKGKDVELRCDPISGHTALYWYRQSLGQGLEFLIYFQGNSAPDKSGLPSDRFSAERTGGSVSTLTIQRTQQEDSAVYLCASSLVITGTQYFGPGTRLTVL.

This rearrangement joins TRBV10-2 to TRBJ2-7; TRBD2 might be the D (5 bases). The V gene lost 1 base and the J gene lost 3 bases, with 16 bases spanning the gap. The CDR3 sequence is 16 residues long. CDR1 and CDR2 (germline): WSHSY, SAAADI. The CDR3 DNA sequence: TGCGCCAGCAGTGAGTTGAGCGGAGTAACTGTCTACGAGCAGTACTTC. It translates to CASSELSGVTVYEQYF.

This clonotype was seen at least ten times. This sequence joins TRBV4-2 and TRBJ2-1; 10 bases are a match to TRBD2. With 3 bases clipped from V and 8 bases from J, the junction kept 13 bases outside the gene matches. Per the germline V gene, CDR1 is LGHNA and CDR2 is YNFKEQ. CDR3 length: 17 residues. The CDR3 DNA reads TGTGCCAGCAGCCAGGCGGAGGCCAGCGGGAGGGCGGATGAGCAGTTCTTC. This sequence encodes CASSQAEASGRADEQFF.

Concerning this clonotype itself: Being one base from a much bigger clone, this may be a read error. CDR3 loop: CASGQGTEAFF. The CDR3, as DNA: TGTGCCAGTGGACAGGGGACTGAAGCTTTCTTT. The chain employs TRBV5-4 and TRBJ1-1, with 9 nucleotides matching TRBD1. Germline V gene sequence: CDR1 SGHNT, CDR2 YYREEE (reference sequence). J gave up 5 bases and V 8 bases, and 1 base lay outside the gene matches. The CDR3 spans 11 residues. Full variable domain (outside the CDR3, taken from reference TRBV5-4 and TRBJ1-1): ETGVTQSPTHLIKTRGQQVTLRCSSQSGHNTVSWYQQALGQGPQFIFQYYREEENGRGNFPPRFSGLQFPNYSSELNVNALELDDSALYLCASGQGTEAFFGQGTRLTVV.

The V call is TRBV5-1, the J call TRBJ2-7; TRBD1 matches at 10 bases. Germline V gene sequence: CDR1 SGHRS, CDR2 YFSETQ. CDR3 length: 13 residues. V lost 7 bases, J lost 5 bases, and 6 bases stayed unmatched. The CDR3: CASYGTGVHEQYF. Written as DNA, the CDR3 is TGCGCCAGCTACGGGACAGGGGTGCACGAGCAGTACTTC.

This clonotype was recorded once. CDR3 in amino acids: CSADSGINNYNEQFF. The DNA for the CDR3 is TGCAGTGCTGATAGCGGGATTAACAACTACAATGAGCAGTTCTTC. The chain couples TRBV20-1 to TRBJ2-1, with TRBD2 matching over 8 bases. Germline-derived CDR1 and CDR2 are DFQATT and SNEGSKA (reference sequence). The CDR3 is made up of 15 amino acids. Trimming cost V 5 bases and J 3 bases; bases outside gene matches: 9.